A single TCR beta chain is shown here with its context. The antigen is undetermined. The trim removed 7 bases at V and 2 bases at J, leaving 7 bases unmatched. In germline, CDR1 is SGHTA, CDR2 FQGNSA. The CDR3 is 14 residues long. The data stem from a study of cytomegalovirus exposure and HLA in healthy donors. Study results and caveats: Usually a TCR sequence was rare, but some public TCRs were found in many donors. Several of the most significant clusters appeared, in a later analysis, to be linked to common viral pathogens. Several V segments, TRBV6-2 and TRBV6-3 among them, could not be told apart and were dropped.

The PCR had 60 Vbeta and 13 Jbeta primers. The table came from immunoSEQ multiplex PCR; TCRdb's copy has only in-frame clones and leaves some out. The sample consists of 200,000 to 250,000 clones, about 75% of them appearing once. This clonotype was sampled from a young man in good health and CMV-seronegative. V is TRBV7-2 and J is TRBJ1-1; 7 bases agree with TRBD1. Material: PBMCs. As DNA, the CDR3 is TGTGCCAGCACACAAGGGGGCTTTAACACTGAAGCTTTCTTT. It specifies CASTQGGFNTEAFF.